The next 24 T cell receptor beta chains were all read from a single sample in a study of PD-L1 blockade in urothelial cancer. The repertoire was sequenced with immunoSEQ multiplex PCR; TCRdb's copy has only in-frame clones and lacks some. The table shows tens of thousands of clones, with more than 65% occurring only once. Sequenced material: PBMCs, taken around atezolizumab (anti-PD-L1) treatment. The source of these receptors is a man between 60 and 75 years old with urothelial cancer.

This clone came up once. The chain uses TRBV10-2 and TRBJ2-7; 9 bases are a match to TRBD1. The CDR3 runs to 15 residues. The germline gives CDR1 WSHSY, CDR2 SAAADI. V was clipped by 5 bases and J by 0 bases; unmatched bases: 5. As DNA, the CDR3 is TGCGCCAGCAGTCGACAGGGGGGCAGCTCCTACGAGCAGTACTTC. As protein: CASSRQGGSSYEQYF.

J is TRBJ1-5 and V is TRBV19; 11 nucleotides align to TRBD1. The CDR3 consists of 14 residues. Germline trimming cut 6 bases from V and 5 bases from J; bases unmatched to any gene: 3. The germline V gene has CDR1 LNHDA and CDR2 SQIVND (reference sequence). DNA for the CDR3: TGTGCCAGTAGACCGGGACAGGGGGATCAGCCCCAGCATTTT. Translated, it gives CASRPGQGDQPQHF.

V is TRBV28 and J is TRBJ1-4, with D unclear. V lost 4 bases and J 3 bases, leaving 9 bases between the germline ends. The germline V gene has CDR1 MDHEN and CDR2 SYDVKM. The CDR3 runs 14 residues. The CDR3 DNA sequence: TGTGCCAGCAGTTCCCCTCCCCCTAATGAAAAACTGTTTTTT. Residues: CASSSPPPNEKLFF.

The chain has TRBV19 and TRBJ2-7; perhaps TRBD1 as D (7 bases). The V and J ends lost 9 bases and 1 base respectively, with 16 bases between them. The CDR3 length is 14 residues. Germline V gene data show CDR1 as LNHDA and CDR2 as SQIVND (reference sequence). The CDR3 DNA reads TGTGCCAGCACGCGGGACAGAACATCCTACGAGCAGTACTTC. The encoded protein is CASTRDRTSYEQYF.

The genes are TRBV18 and TRBJ1-1, with 7 positions matching TRBD1. CDR1 and CDR2 (germline): KGHSH, LQKENI. The CDR3 length is 14 residues. V lost 2 bases to trimming and J lost 8 bases; unmatched junction nucleotides: 8. The CDR3 protein is CASSPFRDSLEAFF. CDR3 nucleotides: TGTGCCAGCTCACCATTCCGGGACAGCTTAGAAGCTTTCTTT.

This clone has a single count. This sequence joins TRBV9 and TRBJ1-6; 12 positions match TRBD1. CDR1 is SGDLS, CDR2 YYNGEE, per germline. The CDR3 extends over 14 amino acids. Trimming took 4 bases from V and 9 from J; bases not matched to a gene: 2. Written as DNA, the CDR3 is TGTGCCAGCAGCCGGGACAGGGGGCTTTCACCCCTCCACTTT. This translates into CASSRDRGLSPLHF.

J is TRBJ2-5 and V is TRBV10-3; 10 nucleotides match TRBD1. Per the germline V gene, CDR1 is ENHRY and CDR2 is SYGVKD. CDR3 length: 15 residues. Trimming took 6 bases from V and 7 from J; bases not matched to a gene: 11. CDR3 region: CAIRDRGISWGTQYF. In DNA form, the CDR3 reads TGTGCCATCAGGGACAGGGGGATATCCTGGGGGACCCAGTACTTC.

With respect to this clone: Other nucleotide sequences in the sample specify the same CDR3. The chain links TRBV6-6 to TRBJ1-1, with TRBD1 matching over 9 bases. J was trimmed by 5 bases and V by 6 bases; bases with no gene match: 4. Germline CDR1 MNHNY, CDR2 SVGAGI (reference sequence). The CDR3 is made up of 13 amino acids. The DNA of the CDR3 is TGTGCCAGCAGCCCGACAGGGGGAACTGAAGCTTTCTTT. Protein: CASSPTGGTEAFF.

This chain uses TRBV5-1 with TRBJ1-2; perhaps TRBD1 as D (6 bases). Trimming removed 0 bases at V and 8 bases at J, with 17 bases between. Germline CDR1 reads SGHRS; CDR2 reads YFSETQ. The CDR3 spans 15 residues. The chain's CDR3 is CASSLEGAQGHGYTF. The CDR3, as DNA: TGCGCCAGCAGCTTGGAAGGCGCGCAGGGGCACGGCTACACCTTC.

The rearrangement uses TRBV7-9 and TRBJ2-3, with D maybe TRBD2 (6 bases). The V and J ends lost 5 bases and 4 bases respectively, with 10 bases between them. This CDR3 spans 13 amino acids. Germline V gene data show CDR1 as SEHNR and CDR2 as FQNEAQ (reference sequence). The CDR3 DNA follows: TGTGCCAGCAGCCCGCGGGGTCCAGATACGCAGTATTTT. Amino acids: CASSPRGPDTQYF.

The rearrangement uses TRBV2 and TRBJ1-2; TRBD1 agrees at 9 bases. With V trimmed by 6 bases and J by 7 bases, 6 bases remained unmatched. Germline V gives CDR1 SNHLY, CDR2 FYNNEI. This CDR3 contains 13 residues. The CDR3: CASSRDRVGGYTF. Written as DNA, the CDR3 is TGTGCCAGCAGCCGGGACAGGGTGGGTGGCTACACCTTC.

The chain carries TRBV7-9 and TRBJ2-4, with 9 nucleotides matching TRBD1. After removal of 3 bases from V and 6 bases from J, the junction contained 6 bases not matched to a gene. From germline, CDR1 is SEHNR and CDR2 FQNEAQ (reference sequence). This CDR3 is 15 amino acids long. The CDR3 DNA sequence: TGTGCCAGCAGCTTCGGGGGACAGGGTGTAAACATTCAGTACTTC. Translated: CASSFGGQGVNIQYF.

The chain is built from TRBV7-8 and TRBJ2-7; 11 nucleotides agree with TRBD2. Germline loops: CDR1 SGHVS, CDR2 FQNEAQ. The CDR3 has 15 residues. V gave up 0 bases and J gave up 4 bases; unmatched junction bases: 2. CDR3 sequence: CASSLALAGGYEQYF. CDR3 coding DNA: TGTGCCAGCAGCTTAGCCCTAGCGGGAGGTTACGAGCAGTACTTC.

This sequence joins TRBV7-6 and TRBJ2-1, with a weak D call TRBD2 (6 bases). Per germline, CDR1 SGHVS and CDR2 FNYEAQ. Trimming shortened V by 4 bases and J by 8 bases, and 15 bases separated the two germline ends. The CDR3 loop spans 14 amino acids. CDR3 coding DNA: TGTGCCAGCAGCTCCCCGGGGGACGGAGATGAGCAGTTCTTC. Translating gives CASSSPGDGDEQFF.

This clone was recorded a few times. The chain links TRBV19 to TRBJ1-2; no reliable D call. The germline V gene has CDR1 LNHDA and CDR2 SQIVND (reference sequence). This CDR3 comprises 12 residues. V was trimmed by 1 base and J by 9 bases, leaving 9 bases between them. CDR3: CASSIGQRSYTF. CDR3 nucleotide sequence: TGTGCCAGTAGTATAGGGCAGAGGAGCTACACCTTC.

The V and J genes are TRBV11-3 and TRBJ2-5; TRBD2 might be the D (6 bases). Per germline, CDR1 SGHNT and CDR2 YENEEA. The CDR3 is 15 amino acids. The ends were cut back, 1 base at V and 5 bases at J, with 14 bases in the middle. The CDR3 spells CASSLGPGRRETQYF. As DNA, the CDR3 is TGTGCCAGCAGCTTAGGGCCAGGGAGGAGGGAGACCCAGTACTTC.

The chain links TRBV5-4 to TRBJ2-1, with D possibly matching TRBD1 (6 bases). The CDR3 loop spans 16 amino acids. CDR1 is SGHNT, CDR2 YYREEE, per germline (reference sequence). Deletions cut 4 bases from V and 6 bases from J, with 20 bases between. The CDR3 region is CASSPRSRDKFNEQFF. CDR3 bases: TGTGCCAGCAGCCCTCGGTCCCGGGACAAATTCAATGAGCAGTTCTTC.

The J gene is TRBJ2-3, the V gene TRBV5-1, with a tentative D call TRBD2 (6 bases). Per the germline V gene, CDR1 is SGHRS and CDR2 is YFSETQ. Trimming removed 7 bases at V and 3 bases at J, with 15 bases between. The CDR3 consists of 14 residues. CDR3 in DNA: TGCGCCAGCGGATCCTCACTAGCTACAGATACGCAGTATTTT. Its translation is CASGSSLATDTQYF.

This clone was seen a handful of times. CDR3 sequence reads: CASSPILREGTYEQYF. The CDR3 DNA sequence: TGTGCCAGCAGCCCTATCCTTCGGGAGGGCACCTACGAGCAGTACTTC. The V gene is TRBV7-6, the J gene TRBJ2-7; 8 nucleotides agree with TRBD2. Germline assignment: CDR1 SGHVS and CDR2 FNYEAQ. After removal of 5 bases from V and 2 bases from J, the junction contained 11 bases not matched to a gene. The length of the CDR3 is 16 residues.

The gene calls are TRBV6-5 and TRBJ2-7; D is undetermined. The V gene lost 6 bases and the J gene lost 3 bases, with 12 bases spanning the gap. This CDR3 region has 13 residues. Germline V gene data show CDR1 as MNHEY and CDR2 as SVGAGI. CDR3 coding DNA: TGTGCCAGCAGGCGCGGTCAGAGCTACGAGCAGTACTTC. It codes for CASRRGQSYEQYF.

The chain is built from TRBV7-3 and TRBJ2-2; D perhaps matches TRBD1 (6 bases). The V and J ends lost 1 base and 1 base respectively, with 7 bases between them. CDR1 SGHTA and CDR2 FQGTGA come from the germline V gene. The CDR3 runs to 15 residues. The CDR3 is CASSLRQENTGELFF. The DNA for the CDR3 is TGTGCCAGCAGCTTAAGACAGGAGAACACCGGGGAGCTGTTTTTT.

DNA for the CDR3: TGTGCCAGCAGCCAGGGACTAGCGGGCCTCGGCTCTGGGGCCAACGTCCTGACTTTC. This translates into CASSQGLAGLGSGANVLTF. The chain carries TRBV5-4 and TRBJ2-6; 12 positions match TRBD2. There are 19 residues in the CDR3. From germline, CDR1 is SGHNT and CDR2 YYREEE (reference sequence). The junction had 8 bases not matched to a gene; V was cut back by 4 bases and J by 0 bases.

The chain links TRBV11-3 to TRBJ2-1, with 7 bases lining up with TRBD1. The CDR3 contains 15 residues. CDR1 and CDR2 (germline): SGHNT, YENEEA. V lost 1 base, J lost 7 bases, and 7 bases stayed unmatched. The CDR3 sequence: CASSLGGGSANEQFF. The CDR3, as DNA: TGTGCCAGCAGCTTAGGAGGGGGCAGCGCGAATGAGCAGTTCTTC.

As DNA, the CDR3 is TGTGCCAGTAGACAGGGGGTGATGGGCAATGAGCAGTTCTTC. Its protein product is CASRQGVMGNEQFF. V is TRBV19 and J is TRBJ2-1, with TRBD1 matching 8 bases. Germline CDR1 LNHDA, CDR2 SQIVND (reference sequence). Trimming took 6 bases from V and 6 from J; bases not matched to a gene: 7. The CDR3 has 14 amino acids.